The 27 T cell receptor beta chains listed next were all sequenced from one sample in a study of shared clonotypes between healthy human individuals. The assay was immunoSEQ multiplex PCR, and TCRdb's table has in-frame clones only and misses some. The table lists over a million clones, roughly 80% of them singletons. The material sequenced was memory CD4+ T cells sorted from blood. Subset reported: CD45RA-negative fraction. These receptors were collected from a man aged 18 to 30 in good health.

This clone appeared a single time. J is TRBJ2-1 and V is TRBV5-4, with D possibly matching TRBD1 (5 bases). The CDR3 consists of 15 residues. Trimming took 3 bases from V and 2 from J, leaving 12 bases between them. Germline-derived CDR1 and CDR2 are SGHNT and YYREEE (reference sequence). The CDR3 DNA is TGTGCCAGCAGCTCTGAGCTACAGGCCTACAATGAGCAGTTCTTC. Translated: CASSSELQAYNEQFF.

V gene TRBV11-2 combines with J gene TRBJ2-2; 9 positions match TRBD1. With V trimmed by 1 base and J by 6 bases, 6 bases remained unmatched. From germline, CDR1 is SGHAT and CDR2 FQNNGV. The CDR3 loop spans 16 amino acids. The DNA for the CDR3 is TGTGCCAGCAGCTTAGCAGGACAGGGGTTGGCCGGGGAGCTGTTTTTT. Residues: CASSLAGQGLAGELFF.

About this clone: Within the sample, other DNA sequences also encode this same CDR3. The chain recombines TRBV6-5 with TRBJ2-7, with unresolved D. In germline, CDR1 is MNHEY, CDR2 SVGAGI. This CDR3 has 13 residues. V lost 0 bases to trimming and J lost 3 bases, with 6 bases between them. CDR3 nucleotide sequence: TGTGCCAGCAGTTACTCCCGTGGCTACGAGCAGTACTTC. It is translated as CASSYSRGYEQYF.

This chain connects TRBV18 to TRBJ2-3; 9 bases align to TRBD2. V was clipped by 4 bases and J by 2 bases; unmatched bases: 7. The CDR3 covers 16 residues. The germline CDR1 and CDR2 sequences are KGHSH and LQKENI. In DNA form, the CDR3 reads TGTGCCAGCTCACTTTCCGTAGCGGGGGTCACAGATACGCAGTATTTT. It codes for CASSLSVAGVTDTQYF.

As to this clone: Mismatch with germline at one junction end may stem from a read error. CDR3 nucleotides: TGTGCCAGTAGGATAGAGGACAGGGGATATGGCTACACCTTC. The encoded protein is CASRIEDRGYGYTF. The V call is TRBV19, the J call TRBJ1-2, with 9 bases matching TRBD1. CDR1 LNHDA and CDR2 SQIVND come from the germline V gene (reference sequence). This CDR3 is 14 amino acids long.

The chain is built from TRBV14 and TRBJ2-3; D not resolved. Trimming left V 1 base short and J 5 bases short, with 10 bases between. Germline V gene lookup returns CDR1 SGHDN and CDR2 FVKESK. This CDR3 has 14 residues. In nucleotides, the CDR3 is TGTGCCAGCAGCCAAGCCTCGATTCGAGATACGCAGTATTTT. Encoded protein: CASSQASIRDTQYF.

J is TRBJ2-2 and V is TRBV7-2; possible D gene TRBD2, 5 bases. The CDR3 has 12 amino acids. The V gene's germline CDR1 is SGHTA and CDR2 FQGNSA. The V and J ends lost 5 bases and 13 bases respectively, with 14 bases between them. CDR3 residues: CASSRESLWLFF. DNA of the CDR3: TGTGCCAGCAGCAGGGAGAGCCTATGGCTGTTTTTT.

In regard to this clone: A read error may explain this, as a much larger clone is one base away. Other nucleotide sequences from this sample produce the same CDR3. The CDR3, as DNA: TGTGCCAGCAGTCGGGATCTTAACTATGGCTACACCTTC. As protein: CASSRDLNYGYTF. The chain has TRBV6-5 and TRBJ1-2; D unclear. Germline loops: CDR1 MNHEY, CDR2 SVGAGI. The V end was cut by 5 bases, the J end by 1 base, with 8 bases between. The CDR3 is 13 residues long.

V usage is TRBV7-2 and J usage is TRBJ2-5, with TRBD1 matching over 9 bases. This CDR3 region has 15 residues. V was pared by 1 base and J by 4 bases, with 4 bases of the junction left unmatched. Germline V gene sequence: CDR1 SGHTA, CDR2 FQGNSA. CDR3 sequence (DNA): TGTGCCAGCAGCTTAGATTCGGACAGGGGAGAGACCCAGTACTTC. Its translation: CASSLDSDRGETQYF.

V gene TRBV15 combines with J gene TRBJ2-1; D possibly corresponds to TRBD2 (5 bases). V lost 0 bases to trimming and J lost 9 bases, with 18 bases between them. CDR1 and CDR2 from the germline V gene are LNHNV and YYDKDF (reference sequence). The CDR3 is made up of 16 amino acids. Here the CDR3 DNA reads TGTGCCACCAGCAGAGAGTCGTCCCTGGCTGGAGGTGAGCAGTTCTTC. This gives the protein CATSRESSLAGGEQFF.

The J gene is TRBJ1-2, the V gene TRBV18; TRBD1 matches at 10 bases. The CDR3 contains 13 residues. From germline, CDR1 is KGHSH and CDR2 LQKENI. J was trimmed by 7 bases and V by 3 bases; bases with no gene match: 2. DNA of the CDR3: TGTGCCAGCTCACCGGACAGGGGGATTGGCTACACCTTC. Translation gives CASSPDRGIGYTF.

V usage is TRBV6-1 and J usage is TRBJ2-5; 10 bases are a match to TRBD1. V trimming: 5 bases; J trimming: 4 bases; junction bases outside the gene matches: 7. The CDR3 has 15 amino acids. The germline CDR1 and CDR2 sequences are MNHNS and SASEGT. The CDR3 nucleotides are TGTGCCAGCAGTCGACAGGGGGCCTGGGCAGAGACCCAGTACTTC. Translated: CASSRQGAWAETQYF.

The chain carries TRBV9 and TRBJ2-3, with 8 bases fitting TRBD2. The CDR3 runs to 16 residues. J gave up 6 bases and V 0 bases, and 9 bases lay outside the gene matches. Looked up from germline, CDR1 is SGDLS and CDR2 is YYNGEE. The CDR3 DNA sequence: TGTGCCAGCAGCGTAGGGAATAGCGGGACTTCTGATACGCAGTATTTT. This codes for CASSVGNSGTSDTQYF.

This clone was observed a handful of times. The rearrangement links TRBV10-1 to TRBJ2-1; D remains ambiguous. V was pared by 8 bases and J by 10 bases, with 9 bases between. Germline CDR1 and CDR2: WNHNN and SYGVQD (reference sequence). This CDR3 is 10 amino acids long. CDR3 in DNA: TGCGCCAGCCCGGCTCCGGAGCAGTTCTTC. Its protein is CASPAPEQFF.

The count of this clone is one. This chain uses TRBV9 with TRBJ1-6; D possibly corresponds to TRBD1 (6 bases). The CDR3 loop spans 15 amino acids. Looked up from germline, CDR1 is SGDLS and CDR2 is YYNGEE. The V gene lost 3 bases and the J gene lost 7 bases, with 14 bases spanning the gap. The CDR3, as DNA: TGTGCCAGCAGCGGGAGCGTGGACAGAAATTCACCCCTCCACTTT. This sequence encodes CASSGSVDRNSPLHF.

The chain uses TRBV7-2 and TRBJ1-4, with no clear D. V lost 5 bases to trimming and J lost 0 bases, with 10 bases between them. The CDR3 spans 15 residues. Looked up from germline, CDR1 is SGHTA and CDR2 is FQGNSA. The CDR3 is CASSRQSATNEKLFF. The CDR3 nucleotides read TGTGCCAGCAGCAGGCAGAGTGCAACTAATGAAAAACTGTTTTTT.

The chain joins TRBV5-8 to TRBJ2-7; D perhaps matches TRBD1 (6 bases). The germline V gene encodes CDR1 SGHTS and CDR2 YDEGEE. The ends were cut back, 0 bases at V and 7 bases at J, with 11 bases in the middle. The CDR3 totals 13 residues. In nucleotides, the CDR3 is TGTGCCAGCAGCTTGGTCAGGGGTCGAGAGCAGTACTTC. Translated, it gives CASSLVRGREQYF. Full variable domain (missing parts from reference TRBV5-8 and TRBJ2-7): EAGVTQSPTHLIKTRGQQATLRCSPISGHTSVYWYQQALGLGLQFLLWYDEGEERNRGNFPPRFSGRQFPNYSSELNVNALELEDSALYLCASSLVRGREQYFGPGTRLTVT.

V gene TRBV7-8 combines with J gene TRBJ1-2; D is ambiguous. Trimming cost V 1 base and J 7 bases, with 7 bases left between them. This CDR3 has 12 amino acids. Per the germline V gene, CDR1 is SGHVS and CDR2 is FQNEAQ. In DNA form, the CDR3 reads TGTGCCAGCAGCTTAGGTGTCGGTGGCTACACCTTC. Translating it yields CASSLGVGGYTF.

V gene TRBV21-1 combines with J gene TRBJ1-2; TRBD1, the D gene given by the table, was not confirmed from the DNA. TRBV21-1 is a known pseudogene. This CDR3 has 18 residues. This CDR3 is CASSYITSDRGELDGYTF. CDR3 nucleotide sequence: TGTGCCAGCAGCTATATTACGTCGGACAGGGGGGAATTGGATGGCTACACCTTC.

The rearrangement uses TRBV14 and TRBJ1-5; 9 bases align to TRBD1. The CDR3 totals 19 residues. Germline CDR1 SGHDN, CDR2 FVKESK. With V trimmed by 0 bases and J by 0 bases, 9 bases remained unmatched. CDR3 protein: CASSQDRDRVTYSNQPQHF. The CDR3 DNA reads as TGTGCCAGCAGCCAAGACCGGGACAGGGTCACTTATAGCAATCAGCCCCAGCATTTT.

The rearrangement uses TRBV5-6 and TRBJ2-5, with D perhaps matching TRBD1 (6 bases). Germline CDR1 is SGHDT and CDR2 is YYEEEE. The CDR3 sequence is 15 residues long. V lost 2 bases and J lost 0, with 11 bases in between. The CDR3 spells CASSFGGGHQETQYF. CDR3 DNA sequence: TGTGCCAGCAGCTTTGGTGGGGGCCACCAAGAGACCCAGTACTTC.

The chain uses TRBV5-8 and TRBJ1-6; D is possibly TRBD1 (6 bases). Trimming cost V 4 bases and J 7 bases, with 15 bases left between them. The CDR3 consists of 15 residues. Germline V gene sequence: CDR1 SGHTS, CDR2 YDEGEE. CDR3 nucleotides: TGTGCCAGCAGCCCATTCGGGAGGGGGAATTCACCCCTCCACTTT. Its translation: CASSPFGRGNSPLHF.

This rearrangement joins TRBV5-1 to TRBJ1-2; perhaps TRBD1 as D (5 bases). CDR1 is SGHRS and CDR2 is YFSETQ in the germline V gene. Trimming removed 4 bases at V and 4 bases at J, with 8 bases between. CDR3 size: 12 residues. The CDR3 DNA reads TGCGCCAGCAGCCAAGACAGCTATGGCTACACCTTC. Its translation: CASSQDSYGYTF.

The J gene is TRBJ2-2, the V gene TRBV6-1; TRBD2 matches 11 bases. The germline V gene encodes CDR1 MNHNS and CDR2 SASEGT. J was trimmed by 4 bases and V by 7 bases; bases with no gene match: 5. This CDR3 region has 15 residues. The CDR3 loop reads CASKRLAGSTGELFF. The CDR3 DNA reads TGTGCCAGCAAAAGACTAGCGGGAAGCACCGGGGAGCTGTTTTTT.

The chain links TRBV5-4 to TRBJ2-5, with TRBD2 matching 8 bases. Losses at the gene ends were 4 bases for V and 1 base for J; bases not matched to a gene: 9. The germline V gene has CDR1 SGHNT and CDR2 YYREEE (reference sequence). The CDR3 length is 16 residues. CDR3 DNA: TGTGCCAGCAGCCGTCCCGGGACTAGGGCCCAAGAGACCCAGTACTTC. It is translated as CASSRPGTRAQETQYF.

The J gene is TRBJ1-6, the V gene TRBV27; 8 nucleotides line up with TRBD1. The CDR3 is 16 residues long. V lost 7 bases, J lost 6 bases, and 11 bases stayed unmatched. Germline CDR1 and CDR2: MNHEY and SMNVEV (reference sequence). DNA for the CDR3: TGTGCCAGCACTCCACGGACAGGGTTAAGTAATTCACCCCTCCACTTT. It specifies CASTPRTGLSNSPLHF.

This rearrangement joins TRBV14 to TRBJ1-1, with a weak D call TRBD1 (6 bases). V lost 3 bases and J lost 1, with 18 bases in between. CDR3 length: 17 residues. The germline gives CDR1 SGHDN, CDR2 FVKESK. For the CDR3, the DNA is TGTGCCAGCAGCCAGAACAGGATGGGGGCTCCGAACACTGAAGCTTTCTTT. It specifies CASSQNRMGAPNTEAFF.